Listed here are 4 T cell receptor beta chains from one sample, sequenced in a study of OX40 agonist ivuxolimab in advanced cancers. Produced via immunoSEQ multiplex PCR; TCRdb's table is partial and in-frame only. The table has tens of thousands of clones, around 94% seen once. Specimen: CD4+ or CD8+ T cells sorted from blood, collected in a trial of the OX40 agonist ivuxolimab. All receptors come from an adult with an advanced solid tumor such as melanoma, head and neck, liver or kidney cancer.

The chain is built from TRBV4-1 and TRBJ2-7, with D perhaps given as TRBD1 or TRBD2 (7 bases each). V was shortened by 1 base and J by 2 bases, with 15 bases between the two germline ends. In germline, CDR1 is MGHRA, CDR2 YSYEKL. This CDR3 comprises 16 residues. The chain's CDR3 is CASSQGPAGGAYEQYF. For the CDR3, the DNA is TGCGCCAGCAGCCAAGGTCCGGCAGGGGGGGCCTACGAGCAGTACTTC.

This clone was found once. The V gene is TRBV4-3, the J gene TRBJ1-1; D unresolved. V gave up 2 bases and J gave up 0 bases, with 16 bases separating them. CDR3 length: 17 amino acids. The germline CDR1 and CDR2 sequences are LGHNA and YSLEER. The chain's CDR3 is CASSQRLEGWVNTEAFF. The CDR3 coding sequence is TGCGCCAGCAGCCAAAGGTTAGAAGGGTGGGTGAACACTGAAGCTTTCTTT.

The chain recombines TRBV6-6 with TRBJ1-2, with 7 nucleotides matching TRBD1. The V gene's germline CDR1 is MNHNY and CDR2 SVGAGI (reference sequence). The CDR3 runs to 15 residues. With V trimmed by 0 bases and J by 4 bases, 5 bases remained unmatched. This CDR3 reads CASSYSGTASYGYTF. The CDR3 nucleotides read TGTGCCAGCAGTTACTCTGGGACAGCCTCCTATGGCTACACCTTC.

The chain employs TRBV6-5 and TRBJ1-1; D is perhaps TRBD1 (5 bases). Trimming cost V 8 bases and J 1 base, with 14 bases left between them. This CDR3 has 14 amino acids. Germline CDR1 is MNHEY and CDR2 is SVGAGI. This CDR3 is CASLSGTTNTEAFF. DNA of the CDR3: TGTGCCAGCCTTTCCGGGACGACGAACACTGAAGCTTTCTTT.